This T cell receptor (beta chain) was captured by sequencing in a study of blood T cell repertoires in COVID-19. Study information: Researchers got acute and convalescent COVID-19 samples from the United States, Italy and Spain. Sources were T cells, B-cell-depleted T cells, or PBMCs; the material itself was cDNA or gDNA.

Germline CDR1 is SGHTA and CDR2 is FQGNSA. The CDR3 covers 16 residues. The junction had 3 bases not matched to a gene; V was cut back by 5 bases and J by 3 bases. Data came from immunoSEQ multiplex PCR; TCRdb stores just in-frame clones and leaves some out. The sample has just under 300,000 clones, around nine tenths seen once. Sequencing input: peripheral blood. This TCR derives from a man in his 70s with acute or convalescent COVID-19. This chain connects TRBV7-2 to TRBJ2-1; TRBD2 matches 14 bases. The CDR3 here is CASSRGTSGGYNEQFF. DNA of the CDR3: TGTGCCAGCAGCAGAGGGACTAGCGGGGGCTACAATGAGCAGTTCTTC. Variable domain in full (rest from reference TRBV7-2 and TRBJ2-1): GAGVSQSPSNKVTEKGKDVELRCDPISGHTALYWYRQSLGQGLEFLIYFQGNSAPDKSGLPSDRFSAERTGGSVSTLTIQRTQQEDSAVYLCASSRGTSGGYNEQFFGPGTRLTVL.